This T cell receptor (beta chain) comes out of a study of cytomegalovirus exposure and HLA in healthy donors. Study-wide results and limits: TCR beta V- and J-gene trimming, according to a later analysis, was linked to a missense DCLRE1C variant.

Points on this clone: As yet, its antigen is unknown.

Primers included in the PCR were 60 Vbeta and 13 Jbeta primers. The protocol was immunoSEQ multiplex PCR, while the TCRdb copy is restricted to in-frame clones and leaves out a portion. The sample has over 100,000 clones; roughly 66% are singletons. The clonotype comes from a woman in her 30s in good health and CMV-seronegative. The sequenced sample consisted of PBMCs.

CDR3 bases: TGCGCCAGCAGCTTGAAAGCTTTCTCCCTGAGCTACGAGCAGTACTTC. Residues: CASSLKAFSLSYEQYF. The rearrangement joins TRBV5-1 to TRBJ2-7; no clear D gene. CDR1 is SGHRS and CDR2 is YFSETQ in the germline V gene. The CDR3 is made up of 16 amino acids. V was trimmed by 1 base and J by 3 bases, leaving 17 bases between them. The variable domain in full, with the rest retrieved from reference TRBV5-1 and TRBJ2-7, is KAGVTQTPRYLIKTRGQQVTLSCSPISGHRSVSWYQQTPGQGLQFLFEYFSETQRNKGNFPGRFSGRQFSNSRSEMNVSTLELGDSALYLCASSLKAFSLSYEQYFGPGTRLTVT.